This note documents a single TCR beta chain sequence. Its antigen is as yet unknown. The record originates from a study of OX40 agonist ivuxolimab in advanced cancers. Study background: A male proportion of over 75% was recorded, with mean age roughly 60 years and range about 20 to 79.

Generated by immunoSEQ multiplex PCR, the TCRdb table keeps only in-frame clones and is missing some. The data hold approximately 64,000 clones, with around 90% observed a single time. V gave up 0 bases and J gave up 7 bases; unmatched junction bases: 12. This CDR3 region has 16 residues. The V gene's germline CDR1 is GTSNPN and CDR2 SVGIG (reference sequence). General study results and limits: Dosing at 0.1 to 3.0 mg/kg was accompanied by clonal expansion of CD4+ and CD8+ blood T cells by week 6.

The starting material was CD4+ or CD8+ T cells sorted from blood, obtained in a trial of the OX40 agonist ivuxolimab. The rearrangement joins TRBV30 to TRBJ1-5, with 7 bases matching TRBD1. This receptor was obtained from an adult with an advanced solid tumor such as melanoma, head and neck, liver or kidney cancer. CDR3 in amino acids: CAWSVFGTAADQPQHF. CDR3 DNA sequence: TGTGCCTGGAGTGTATTCGGGACAGCGGCAGACCAGCCCCAGCATTTT. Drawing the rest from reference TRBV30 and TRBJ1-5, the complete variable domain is SQTIHQWPATLVQPVGSPLSLECTVEGTSNPNLYWYRQAAGRGLQLLFYSVGIGQISSEVPQNLSASRPQDRQFILSSKKLLLSDSGFYLCAWSVFGTAADQPQHFGDGTRLSIL.